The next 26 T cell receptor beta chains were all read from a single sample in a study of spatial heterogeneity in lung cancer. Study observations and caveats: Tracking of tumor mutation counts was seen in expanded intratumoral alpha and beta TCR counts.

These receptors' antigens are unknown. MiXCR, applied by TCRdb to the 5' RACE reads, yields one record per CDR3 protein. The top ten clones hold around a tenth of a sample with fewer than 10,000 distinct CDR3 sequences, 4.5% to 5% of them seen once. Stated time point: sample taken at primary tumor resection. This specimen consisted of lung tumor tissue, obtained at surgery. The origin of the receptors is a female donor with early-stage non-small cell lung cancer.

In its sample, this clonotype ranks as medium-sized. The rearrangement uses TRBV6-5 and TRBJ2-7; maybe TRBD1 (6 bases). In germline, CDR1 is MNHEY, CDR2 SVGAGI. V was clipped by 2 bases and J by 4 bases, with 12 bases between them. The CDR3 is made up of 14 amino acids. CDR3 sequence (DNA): TGTGCCAGCAGTTACAACAGGGCATTGTACGAGCAGTACTTC. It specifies CASSYNRALYEQYF.

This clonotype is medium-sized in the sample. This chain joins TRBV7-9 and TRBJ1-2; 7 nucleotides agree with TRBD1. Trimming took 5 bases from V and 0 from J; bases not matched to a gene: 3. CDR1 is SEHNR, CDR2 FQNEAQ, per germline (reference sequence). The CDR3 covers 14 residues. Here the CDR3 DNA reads TGTGCCAGCAGCCGGGGGACAGCTAACTATGGCTACACCTTC. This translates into CASSRGTANYGYTF.

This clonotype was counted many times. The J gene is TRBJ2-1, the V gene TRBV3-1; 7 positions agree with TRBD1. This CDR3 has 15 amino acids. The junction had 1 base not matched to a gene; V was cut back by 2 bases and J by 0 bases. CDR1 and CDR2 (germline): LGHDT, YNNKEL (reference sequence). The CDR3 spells CASSQYRGSYNEQFF. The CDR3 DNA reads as TGTGCCAGCAGCCAATACAGGGGCTCCTACAATGAGCAGTTCTTC.

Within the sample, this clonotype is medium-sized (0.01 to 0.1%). CDR3 sequence: CAISGVLYRGGTDTQYF. The CDR3 nucleotides are TGTGCCATCAGTGGAGTTTTGTACAGGGGTGGCACAGATACGCAGTATTTT. The V gene is TRBV10-3, the J gene TRBJ2-3; 7 positions match TRBD1. Germline V gene lookup returns CDR1 ENHRY and CDR2 SYGVKD. The CDR3 is 17 amino acids. Trimming at V came to 4 bases and at J to 1 base, leaving 11 bases not matched to a gene.

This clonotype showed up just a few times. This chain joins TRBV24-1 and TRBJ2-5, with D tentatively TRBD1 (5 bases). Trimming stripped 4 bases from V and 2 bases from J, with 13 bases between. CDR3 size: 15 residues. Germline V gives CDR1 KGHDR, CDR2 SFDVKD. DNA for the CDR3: TGTGCCACCAGTGAGACCCAGGGTGGGCAAGAGACCCAGTACTTC. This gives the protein CATSETQGGQETQYF.

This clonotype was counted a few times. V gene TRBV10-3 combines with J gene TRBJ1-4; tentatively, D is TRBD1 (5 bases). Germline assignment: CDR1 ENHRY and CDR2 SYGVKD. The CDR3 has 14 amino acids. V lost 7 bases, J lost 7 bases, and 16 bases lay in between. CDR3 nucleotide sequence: TGTGCCATCAACAGCGAGGGGACCAGTGAAAAACTGTTTTTT. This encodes CAINSEGTSEKLFF.

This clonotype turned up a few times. This CDR3 is CASSGFGTSRYF. The CDR3 DNA reads TGTGCCAGCTCCGGCTTCGGGACTAGCAGGTACTTC. This chain joins TRBV7-9 and TRBJ2-4; 9 bases map to TRBD2. CDR1 is SEHNR and CDR2 is FQNEAQ in the germline V gene (reference sequence). J lost 15 bases, V lost 8 bases, and 11 bases had no gene match. The CDR3 is 12 residues long.

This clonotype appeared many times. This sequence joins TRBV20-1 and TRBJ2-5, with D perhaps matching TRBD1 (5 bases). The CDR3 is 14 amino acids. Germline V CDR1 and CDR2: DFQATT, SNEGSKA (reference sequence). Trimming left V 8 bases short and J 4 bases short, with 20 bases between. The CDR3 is CSPKIPGFRETQYF. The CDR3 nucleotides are TGCAGTCCAAAGATCCCAGGGTTCCGAGAGACCCAGTACTTC.

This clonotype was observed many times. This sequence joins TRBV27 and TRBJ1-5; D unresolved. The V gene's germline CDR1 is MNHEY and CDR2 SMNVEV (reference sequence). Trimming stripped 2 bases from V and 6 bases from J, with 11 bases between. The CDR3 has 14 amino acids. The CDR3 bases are TGTGCCAGCAGTTTAAAAGATTCGCGTCAGCCCCAGCATTTT. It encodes CASSLKDSRQPQHF.

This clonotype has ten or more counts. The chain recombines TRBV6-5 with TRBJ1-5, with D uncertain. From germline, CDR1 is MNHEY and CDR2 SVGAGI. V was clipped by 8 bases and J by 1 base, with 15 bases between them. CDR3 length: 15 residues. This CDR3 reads CASAPGQTSNQPQHF. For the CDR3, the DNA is TGTGCCAGCGCGCCAGGTCAGACGAGCAATCAGCCCCAGCATTTT.

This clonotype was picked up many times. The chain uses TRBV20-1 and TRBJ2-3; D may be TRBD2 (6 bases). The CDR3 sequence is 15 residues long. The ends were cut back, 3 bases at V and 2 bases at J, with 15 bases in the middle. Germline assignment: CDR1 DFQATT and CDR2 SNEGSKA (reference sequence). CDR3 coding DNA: TGCAGTGCTAGTCCGCTGAGCGGGTACACAGATACGCAGTATTTT. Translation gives CSASPLSGYTDTQYF.

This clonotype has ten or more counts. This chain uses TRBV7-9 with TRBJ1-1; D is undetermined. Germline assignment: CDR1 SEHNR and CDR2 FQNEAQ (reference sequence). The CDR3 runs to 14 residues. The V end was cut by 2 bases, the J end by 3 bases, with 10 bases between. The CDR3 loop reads CASSLRGRDTEAFF. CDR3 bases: TGTGCCAGCAGCTTAAGAGGGAGAGACACTGAAGCTTTCTTT.

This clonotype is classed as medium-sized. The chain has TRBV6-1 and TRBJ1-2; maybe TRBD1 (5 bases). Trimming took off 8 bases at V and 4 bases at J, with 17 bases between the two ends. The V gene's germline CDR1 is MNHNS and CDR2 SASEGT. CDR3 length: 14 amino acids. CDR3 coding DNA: TGTGCCAGCGTCCGGGACCAACCCCCCTATGGCTACACCTTC. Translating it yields CASVRDQPPYGYTF.

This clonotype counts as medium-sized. The CDR3 region is CASSLGLAGGGETQYF. In nucleotides, the CDR3 is TGTGCCAGCAGCTTAGGTCTAGCGGGAGGGGGAGAGACCCAGTACTTC. V usage is TRBV7-2 and J usage is TRBJ2-5; the match to TRBD2 covers 12 bases. V lost 1 base to trimming and J lost 4 bases; unmatched junction nucleotides: 4. This CDR3 has 16 residues. Germline CDR1 is SGHTA and CDR2 is FQGNSA.

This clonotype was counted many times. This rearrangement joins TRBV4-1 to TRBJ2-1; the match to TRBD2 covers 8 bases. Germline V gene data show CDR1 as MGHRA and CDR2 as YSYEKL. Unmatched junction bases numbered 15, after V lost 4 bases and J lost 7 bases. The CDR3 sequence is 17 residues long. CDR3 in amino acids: CASSRGTSGSVENEQFF. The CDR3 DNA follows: TGCGCCAGCAGCCGGGGAACCAGCGGGAGTGTGGAAAATGAGCAGTTCTTC.

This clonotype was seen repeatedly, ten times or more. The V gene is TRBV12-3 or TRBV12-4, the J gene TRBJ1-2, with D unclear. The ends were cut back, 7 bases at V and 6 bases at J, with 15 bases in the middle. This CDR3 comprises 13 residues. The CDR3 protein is CASTLGWTHGYTF. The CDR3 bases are TGTGCCAGCACCTTGGGGTGGACCCATGGCTACACCTTC.

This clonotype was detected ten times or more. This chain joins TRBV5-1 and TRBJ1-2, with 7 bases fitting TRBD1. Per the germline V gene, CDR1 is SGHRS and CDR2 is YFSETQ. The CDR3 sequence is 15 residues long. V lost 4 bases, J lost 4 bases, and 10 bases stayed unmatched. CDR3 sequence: CASSKDRMGPYGYTF. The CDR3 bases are TGCGCCAGCAGCAAGGACAGGATGGGTCCCTATGGCTACACCTTC.

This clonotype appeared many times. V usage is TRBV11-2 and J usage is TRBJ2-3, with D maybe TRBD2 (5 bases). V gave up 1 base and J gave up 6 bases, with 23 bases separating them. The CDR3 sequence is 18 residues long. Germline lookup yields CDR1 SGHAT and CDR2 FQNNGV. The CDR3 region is CASSLGARGSRVVDTQYF. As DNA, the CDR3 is TGTGCCAGCAGCTTAGGGGCTCGTGGGAGCCGGGTGGTCGATACGCAGTATTTT.

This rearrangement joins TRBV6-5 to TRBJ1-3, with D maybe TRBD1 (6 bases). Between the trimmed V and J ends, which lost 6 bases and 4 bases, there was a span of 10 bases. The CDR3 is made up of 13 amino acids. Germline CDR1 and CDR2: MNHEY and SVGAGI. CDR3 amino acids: CASRRTAGNTIYF. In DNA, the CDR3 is TGTGCCAGCAGGCGGACAGCCGGAAACACCATATATTTT.

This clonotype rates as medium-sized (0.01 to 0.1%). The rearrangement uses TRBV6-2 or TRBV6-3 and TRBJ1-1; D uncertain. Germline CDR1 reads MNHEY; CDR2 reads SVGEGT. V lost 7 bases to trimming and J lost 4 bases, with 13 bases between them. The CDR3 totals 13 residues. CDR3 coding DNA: TGTGCCAGCATATGGGAGAGAGGCACTGAAGCTTTCTTT. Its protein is CASIWERGTEAFF.

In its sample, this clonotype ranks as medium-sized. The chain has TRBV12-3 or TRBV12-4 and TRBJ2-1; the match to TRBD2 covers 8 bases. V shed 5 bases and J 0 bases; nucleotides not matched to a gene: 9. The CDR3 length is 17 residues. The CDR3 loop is CASSLLSGESSYNEQFF. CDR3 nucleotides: TGTGCCAGCAGTCTCCTTAGCGGGGAGAGCTCCTACAATGAGCAGTTCTTC.

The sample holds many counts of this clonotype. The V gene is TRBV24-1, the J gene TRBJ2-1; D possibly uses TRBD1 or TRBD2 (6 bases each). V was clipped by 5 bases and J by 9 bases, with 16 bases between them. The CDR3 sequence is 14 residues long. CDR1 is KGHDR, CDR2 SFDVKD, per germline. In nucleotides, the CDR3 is TGTGCCACCAGTGGCGGTCCACAGGGAGGTGAGCAGTTCTTC. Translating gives CATSGGPQGGEQFF.

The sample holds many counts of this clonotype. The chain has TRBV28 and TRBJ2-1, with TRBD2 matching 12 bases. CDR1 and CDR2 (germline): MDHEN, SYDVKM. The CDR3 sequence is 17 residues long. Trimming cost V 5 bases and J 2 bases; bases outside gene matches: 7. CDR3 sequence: CASSVGLAGSTYNEQFF. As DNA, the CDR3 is TGTGCCAGCAGTGTGGGACTAGCGGGTTCCACCTACAATGAGCAGTTCTTC.

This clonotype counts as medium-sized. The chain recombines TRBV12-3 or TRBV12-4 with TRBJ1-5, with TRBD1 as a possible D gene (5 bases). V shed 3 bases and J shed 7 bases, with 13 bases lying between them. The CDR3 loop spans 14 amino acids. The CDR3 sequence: CASSFGGGRQPQHF. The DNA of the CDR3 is TGTGCCAGCAGTTTTGGTGGGGGTCGGCAGCCCCAGCATTTT.

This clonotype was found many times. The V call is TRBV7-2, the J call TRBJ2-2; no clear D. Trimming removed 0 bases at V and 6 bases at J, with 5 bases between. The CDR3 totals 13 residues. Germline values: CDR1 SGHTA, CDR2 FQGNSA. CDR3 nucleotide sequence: TGTGCCAGCAGCTTAGCAAACTCCGGGGAGCTGTTTTTT. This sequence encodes CASSLANSGELFF. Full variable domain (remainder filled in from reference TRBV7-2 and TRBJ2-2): GAGVSQSPSNKVTEKGKDVELRCDPISGHTALYWYRQSLGQGLEFLIYFQGNSAPDKSGLPSDRFSAERTGGSVSTLTIQRTQQEDSAVYLCASSLANSGELFFGEGSRLTVL.

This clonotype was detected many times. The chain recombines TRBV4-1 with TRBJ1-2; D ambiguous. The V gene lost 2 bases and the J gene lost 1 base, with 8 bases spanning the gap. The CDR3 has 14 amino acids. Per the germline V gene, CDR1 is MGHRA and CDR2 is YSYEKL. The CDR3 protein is CASSQTEINYGYTF. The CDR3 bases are TGCGCCAGCAGCCAAACGGAGATTAACTATGGCTACACCTTC.